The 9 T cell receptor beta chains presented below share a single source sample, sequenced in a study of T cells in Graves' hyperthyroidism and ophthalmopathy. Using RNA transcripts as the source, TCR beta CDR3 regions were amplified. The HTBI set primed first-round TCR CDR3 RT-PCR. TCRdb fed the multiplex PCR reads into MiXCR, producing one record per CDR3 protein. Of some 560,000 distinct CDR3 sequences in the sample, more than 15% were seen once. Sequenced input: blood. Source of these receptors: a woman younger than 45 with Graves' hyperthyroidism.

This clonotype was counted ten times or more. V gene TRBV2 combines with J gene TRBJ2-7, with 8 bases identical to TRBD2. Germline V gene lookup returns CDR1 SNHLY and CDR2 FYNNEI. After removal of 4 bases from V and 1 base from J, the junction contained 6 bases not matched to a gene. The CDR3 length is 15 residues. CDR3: CASSASIAGSYEQYF. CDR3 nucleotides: TGTGCCAGCAGTGCCTCTATAGCGGGGTCCTACGAGCAGTACTTC. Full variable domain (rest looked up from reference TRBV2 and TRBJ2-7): EPEVTQTPSHQVTQMGQEVILRCVPISNHLYFYWYRQILGQKVEFLVSFYNNEISEKSEIFDDQFSVERPDGSNFTLKIRSTKLEDSAMYFCASSASIAGSYEQYFGPGTRLTVT.

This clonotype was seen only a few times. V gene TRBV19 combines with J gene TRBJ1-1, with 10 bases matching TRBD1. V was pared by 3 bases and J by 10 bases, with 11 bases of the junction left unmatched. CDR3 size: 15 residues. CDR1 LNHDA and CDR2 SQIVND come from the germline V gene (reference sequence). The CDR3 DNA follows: TGTGCCAGTAGTATGTTGATGGGACAGGGGAGTGGAGCTTTCTTT. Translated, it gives CASSMLMGQGSGAFF.

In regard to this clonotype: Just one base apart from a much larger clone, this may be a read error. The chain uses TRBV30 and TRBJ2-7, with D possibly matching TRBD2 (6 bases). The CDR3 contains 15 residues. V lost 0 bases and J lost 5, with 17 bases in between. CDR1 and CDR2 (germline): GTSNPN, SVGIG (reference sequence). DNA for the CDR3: TGTGCCTGGAGTGTACATCTTTGTAGCGGAGACGAGCAGTACTTC. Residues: CAWSVHLCSGDEQYF. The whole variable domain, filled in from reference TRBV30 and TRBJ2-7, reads SQTIHQWPATLVQPVGSPLSLECTVEGTSNPNLYWYRQAAGRGLQLLFYSVGIGQISSEVPQNLSASRPQDRQFILSSKKLLLSDSGFYLCAWSVHLCSGDEQYFGPGTRLTVT.

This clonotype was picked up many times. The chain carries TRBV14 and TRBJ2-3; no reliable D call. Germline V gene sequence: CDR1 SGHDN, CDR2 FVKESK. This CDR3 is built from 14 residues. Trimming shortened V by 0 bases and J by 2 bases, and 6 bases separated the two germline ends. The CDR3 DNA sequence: TGTGCCAGCAGCCAAGAATATGCCACAGATACGCAGTATTTT. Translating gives CASSQEYATDTQYF.

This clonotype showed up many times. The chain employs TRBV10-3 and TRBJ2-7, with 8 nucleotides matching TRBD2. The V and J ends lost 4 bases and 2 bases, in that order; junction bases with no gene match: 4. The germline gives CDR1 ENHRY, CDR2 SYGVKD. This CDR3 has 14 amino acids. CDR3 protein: CAISASGRAYEQYF. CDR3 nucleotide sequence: TGTGCCATCAGTGCTAGCGGGCGGGCCTACGAGCAGTACTTC.

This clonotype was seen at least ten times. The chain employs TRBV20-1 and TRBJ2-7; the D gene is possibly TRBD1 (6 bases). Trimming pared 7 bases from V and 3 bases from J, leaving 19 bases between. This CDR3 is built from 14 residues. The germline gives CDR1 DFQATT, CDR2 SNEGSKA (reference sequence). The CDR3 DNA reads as TGCAGTGTCAGGGGACACAGTGGCCGCTACGAGCAGTACTTC. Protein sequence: CSVRGHSGRYEQYF.

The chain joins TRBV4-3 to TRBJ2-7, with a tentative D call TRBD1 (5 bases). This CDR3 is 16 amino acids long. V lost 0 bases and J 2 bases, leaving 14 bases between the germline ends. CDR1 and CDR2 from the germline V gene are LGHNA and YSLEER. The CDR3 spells CASSQDWWQGTYEQYF. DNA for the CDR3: TGCGCCAGCAGCCAAGATTGGTGGCAGGGTACCTACGAGCAGTACTTC.

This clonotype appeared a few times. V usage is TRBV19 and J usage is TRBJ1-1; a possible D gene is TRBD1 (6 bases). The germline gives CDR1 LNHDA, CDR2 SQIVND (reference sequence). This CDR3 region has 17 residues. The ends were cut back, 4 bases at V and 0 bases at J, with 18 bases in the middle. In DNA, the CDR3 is TGTGCCAGTAGTACCTTCTGGGGGCAGGGGTTGAACACTGAAGCTTTCTTT. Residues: CASSTFWGQGLNTEAFF. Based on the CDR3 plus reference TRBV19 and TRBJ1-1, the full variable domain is DGGITQSPKYLFRKEGQNVTLSCEQNLNHDAMYWYRQDPGQGLRLIYYSQIVNDFQKGDIAEGYSVSREKKESFPLTVTSAQKNPTAFYLCASSTFWGQGLNTEAFFGQGTRLTVV.

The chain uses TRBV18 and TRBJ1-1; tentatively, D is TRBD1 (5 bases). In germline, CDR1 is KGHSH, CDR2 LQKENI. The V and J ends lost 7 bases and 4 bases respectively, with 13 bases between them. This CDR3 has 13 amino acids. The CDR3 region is CASFPGGPTEAFF. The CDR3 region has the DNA TGTGCCAGCTTCCCGGGGGGACCCACTGAAGCTTTCTTT.